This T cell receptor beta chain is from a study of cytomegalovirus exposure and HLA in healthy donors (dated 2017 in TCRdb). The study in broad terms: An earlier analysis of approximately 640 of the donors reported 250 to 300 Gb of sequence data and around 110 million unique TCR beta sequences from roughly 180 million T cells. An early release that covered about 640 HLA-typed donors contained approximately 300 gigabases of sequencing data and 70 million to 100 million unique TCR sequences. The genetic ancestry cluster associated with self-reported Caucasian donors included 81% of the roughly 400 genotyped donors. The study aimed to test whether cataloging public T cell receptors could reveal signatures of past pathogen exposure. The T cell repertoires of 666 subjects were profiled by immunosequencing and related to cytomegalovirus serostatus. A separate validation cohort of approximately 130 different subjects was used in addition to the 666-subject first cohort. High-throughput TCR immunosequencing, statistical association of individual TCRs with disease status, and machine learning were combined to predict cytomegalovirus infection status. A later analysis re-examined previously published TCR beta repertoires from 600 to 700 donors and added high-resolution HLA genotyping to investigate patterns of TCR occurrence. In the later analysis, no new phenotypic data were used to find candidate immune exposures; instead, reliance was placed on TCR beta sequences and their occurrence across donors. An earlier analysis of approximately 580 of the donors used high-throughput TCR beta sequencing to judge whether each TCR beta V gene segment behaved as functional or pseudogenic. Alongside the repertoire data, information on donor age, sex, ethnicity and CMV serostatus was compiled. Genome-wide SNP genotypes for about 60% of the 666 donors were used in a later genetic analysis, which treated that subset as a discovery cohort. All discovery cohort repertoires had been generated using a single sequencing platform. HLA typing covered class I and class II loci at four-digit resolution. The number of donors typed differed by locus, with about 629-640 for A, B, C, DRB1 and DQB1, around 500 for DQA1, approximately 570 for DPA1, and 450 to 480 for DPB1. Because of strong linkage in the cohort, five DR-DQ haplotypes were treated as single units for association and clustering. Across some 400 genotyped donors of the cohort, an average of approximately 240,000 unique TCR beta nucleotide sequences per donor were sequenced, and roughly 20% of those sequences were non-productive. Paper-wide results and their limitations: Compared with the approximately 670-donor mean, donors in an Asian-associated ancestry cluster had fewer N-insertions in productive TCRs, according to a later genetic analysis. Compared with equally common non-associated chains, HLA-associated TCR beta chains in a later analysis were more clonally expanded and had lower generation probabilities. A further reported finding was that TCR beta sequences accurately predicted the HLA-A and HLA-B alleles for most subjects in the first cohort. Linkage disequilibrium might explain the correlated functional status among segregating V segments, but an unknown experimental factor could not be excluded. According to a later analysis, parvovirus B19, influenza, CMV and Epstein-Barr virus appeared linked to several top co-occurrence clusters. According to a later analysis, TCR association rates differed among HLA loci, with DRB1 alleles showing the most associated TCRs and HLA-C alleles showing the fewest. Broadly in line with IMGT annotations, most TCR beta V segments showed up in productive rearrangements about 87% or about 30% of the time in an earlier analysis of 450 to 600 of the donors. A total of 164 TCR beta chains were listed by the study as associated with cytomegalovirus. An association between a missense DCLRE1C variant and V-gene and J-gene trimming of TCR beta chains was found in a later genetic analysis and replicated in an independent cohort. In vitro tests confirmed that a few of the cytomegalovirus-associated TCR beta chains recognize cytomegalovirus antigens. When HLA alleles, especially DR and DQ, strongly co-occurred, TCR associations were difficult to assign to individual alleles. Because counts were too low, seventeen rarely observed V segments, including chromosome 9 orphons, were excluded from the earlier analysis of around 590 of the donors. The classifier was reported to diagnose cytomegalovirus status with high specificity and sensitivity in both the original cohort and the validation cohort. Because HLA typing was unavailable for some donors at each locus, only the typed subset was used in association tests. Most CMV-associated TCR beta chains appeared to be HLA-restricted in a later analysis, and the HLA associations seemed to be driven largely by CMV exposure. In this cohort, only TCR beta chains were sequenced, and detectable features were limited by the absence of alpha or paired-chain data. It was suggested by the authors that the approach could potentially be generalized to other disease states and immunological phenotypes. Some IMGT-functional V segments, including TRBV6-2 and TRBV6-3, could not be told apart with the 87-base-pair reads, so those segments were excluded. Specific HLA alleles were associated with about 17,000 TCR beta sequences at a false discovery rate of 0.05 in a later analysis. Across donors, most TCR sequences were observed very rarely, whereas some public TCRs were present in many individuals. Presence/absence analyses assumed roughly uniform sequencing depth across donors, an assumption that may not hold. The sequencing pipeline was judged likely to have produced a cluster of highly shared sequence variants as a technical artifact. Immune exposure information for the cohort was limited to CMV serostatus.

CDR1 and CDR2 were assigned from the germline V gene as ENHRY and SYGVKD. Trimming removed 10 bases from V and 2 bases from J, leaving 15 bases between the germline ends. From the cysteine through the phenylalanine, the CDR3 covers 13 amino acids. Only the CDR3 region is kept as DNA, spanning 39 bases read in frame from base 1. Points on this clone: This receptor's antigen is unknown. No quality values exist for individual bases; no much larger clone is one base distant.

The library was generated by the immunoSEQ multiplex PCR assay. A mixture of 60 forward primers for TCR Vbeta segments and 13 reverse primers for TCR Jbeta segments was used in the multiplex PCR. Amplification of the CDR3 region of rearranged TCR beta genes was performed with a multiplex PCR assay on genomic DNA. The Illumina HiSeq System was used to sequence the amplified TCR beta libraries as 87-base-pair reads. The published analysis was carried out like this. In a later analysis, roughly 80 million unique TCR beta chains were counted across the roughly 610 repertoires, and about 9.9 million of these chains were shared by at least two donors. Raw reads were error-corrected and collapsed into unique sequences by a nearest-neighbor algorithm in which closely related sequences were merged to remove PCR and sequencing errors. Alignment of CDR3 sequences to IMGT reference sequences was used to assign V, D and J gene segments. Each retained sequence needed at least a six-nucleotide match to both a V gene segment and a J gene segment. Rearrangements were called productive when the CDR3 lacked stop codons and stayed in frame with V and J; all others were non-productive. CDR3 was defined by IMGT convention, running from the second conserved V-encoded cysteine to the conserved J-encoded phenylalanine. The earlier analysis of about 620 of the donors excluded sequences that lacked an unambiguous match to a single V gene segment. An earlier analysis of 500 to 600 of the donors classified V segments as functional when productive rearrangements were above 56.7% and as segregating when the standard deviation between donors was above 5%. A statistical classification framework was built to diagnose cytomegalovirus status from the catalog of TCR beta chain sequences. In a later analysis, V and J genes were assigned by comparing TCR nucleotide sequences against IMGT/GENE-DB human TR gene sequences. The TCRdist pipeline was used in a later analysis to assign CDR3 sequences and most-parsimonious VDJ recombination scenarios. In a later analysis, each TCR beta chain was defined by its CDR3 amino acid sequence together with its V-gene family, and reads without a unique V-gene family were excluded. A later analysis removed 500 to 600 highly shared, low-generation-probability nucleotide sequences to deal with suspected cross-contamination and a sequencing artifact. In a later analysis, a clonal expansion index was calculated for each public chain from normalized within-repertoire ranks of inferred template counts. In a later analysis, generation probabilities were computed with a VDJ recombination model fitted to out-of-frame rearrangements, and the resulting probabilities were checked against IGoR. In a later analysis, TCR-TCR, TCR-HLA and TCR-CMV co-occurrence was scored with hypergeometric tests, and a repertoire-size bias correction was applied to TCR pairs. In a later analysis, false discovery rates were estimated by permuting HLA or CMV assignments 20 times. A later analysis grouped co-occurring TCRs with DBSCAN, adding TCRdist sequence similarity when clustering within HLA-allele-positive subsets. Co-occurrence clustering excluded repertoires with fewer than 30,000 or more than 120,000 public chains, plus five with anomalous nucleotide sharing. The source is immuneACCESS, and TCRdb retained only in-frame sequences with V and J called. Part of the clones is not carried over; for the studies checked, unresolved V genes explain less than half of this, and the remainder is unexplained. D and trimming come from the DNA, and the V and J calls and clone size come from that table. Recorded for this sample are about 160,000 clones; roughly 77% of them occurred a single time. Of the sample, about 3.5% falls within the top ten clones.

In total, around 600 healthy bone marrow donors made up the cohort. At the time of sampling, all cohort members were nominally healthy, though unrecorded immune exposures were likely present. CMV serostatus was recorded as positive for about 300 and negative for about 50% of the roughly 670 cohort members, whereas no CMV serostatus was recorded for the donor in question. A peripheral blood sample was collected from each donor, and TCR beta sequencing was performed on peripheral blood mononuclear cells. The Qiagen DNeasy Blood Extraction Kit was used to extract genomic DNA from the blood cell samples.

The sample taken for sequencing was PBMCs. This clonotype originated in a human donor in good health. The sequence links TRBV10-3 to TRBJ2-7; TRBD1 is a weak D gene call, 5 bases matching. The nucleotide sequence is TGTGCCACCCAATCGGACAACCCCTACGAGCAGTACTTC. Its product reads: CATQSDNPYEQYF.